This T cell receptor beta chain is from a study of T cell changes during pregnancy in multiple sclerosis. Germline loops: CDR1 MNHNS, CDR2 SASEGT. The CDR3 extends over 12 amino acids. V lost 1 base and J lost 6, with 6 bases in between. Only in-frame clones appear in the TCRdb table, and some are missing; sequencing was by immunoSEQ multiplex PCR. The sample yields more than 50,000 clones, about nine tenths seen once. The clonotype was recovered from a female donor with multiple sclerosis, enrolled in a pregnancy study. The chain recombines TRBV6-1 with TRBJ1-1; D unclear. The sample here was peripheral blood, taken in the first trimester of pregnancy. This chain's CDR3 is CASSEGPPEAFF. In DNA form, the CDR3 reads TGTGCCAGCAGTGAAGGGCCACCTGAAGCTTTCTTT.